The T cell receptor (beta chain) under discussion was sequenced for a study of T cells in Graves' hyperthyroidism and ophthalmopathy. The study's findings and limits: Most clonotypes expanded in the thyroid (above 0.001) were also present in blood.

Thyroid ultrasound and orbital computed tomography, with clinical symptoms and serum thyroxine and TRAb, informed diagnoses. This blood was taken when hyperthyroidism was first diagnosed, before any ophthalmopathy symptoms existed. The PBMCs had their origin in more than 9.5 ml of fresh peripheral blood. TCR beta CDR3 sequences were amplified from RNA transcripts. In the first-round RT-PCR of the TCR CDR3, the HTBI primer set was used. TCRdb itself ran the multiplex PCR reads through MiXCR, one entry per CDR3 protein. The sample contains around 300,000 distinct CDR3 sequences, around a quarter of which appear only once. The CDR3 runs 16 residues. The V and J ends lost 4 bases and 0 bases, in that order; junction bases with no gene match: 6. The germline V gene encodes CDR1 MDHEN and CDR2 SYDVKM. This clonotype came up many times. Its specificity is unknown.

Sequenced input: blood. The genes are TRBV28 and TRBJ2-4; TRBD2 matches at 7 bases. This clonotype originated in a man aged 35 to 55 with Graves' hyperthyroidism that later progressed to Graves' ophthalmopathy. DNA of the CDR3: TGTGCCAGCAGTTCCCGGGGGGAACTAGCCAAAAACATTCAGTACTTC. Amino acid sequence: CASSSRGELAKNIQYF. Based on the CDR3 plus reference TRBV28 and TRBJ2-4, the full variable domain is DVKVTQSSRYLVKRTGEKVFLECVQDMDHENMFWYRQDPGLGLRLIYFSYDVKMKEKGDIPEGYSVSREKKERFSLILESASTNQTSMYLCASSSRGELAKNIQYFGAGTRLSVL.